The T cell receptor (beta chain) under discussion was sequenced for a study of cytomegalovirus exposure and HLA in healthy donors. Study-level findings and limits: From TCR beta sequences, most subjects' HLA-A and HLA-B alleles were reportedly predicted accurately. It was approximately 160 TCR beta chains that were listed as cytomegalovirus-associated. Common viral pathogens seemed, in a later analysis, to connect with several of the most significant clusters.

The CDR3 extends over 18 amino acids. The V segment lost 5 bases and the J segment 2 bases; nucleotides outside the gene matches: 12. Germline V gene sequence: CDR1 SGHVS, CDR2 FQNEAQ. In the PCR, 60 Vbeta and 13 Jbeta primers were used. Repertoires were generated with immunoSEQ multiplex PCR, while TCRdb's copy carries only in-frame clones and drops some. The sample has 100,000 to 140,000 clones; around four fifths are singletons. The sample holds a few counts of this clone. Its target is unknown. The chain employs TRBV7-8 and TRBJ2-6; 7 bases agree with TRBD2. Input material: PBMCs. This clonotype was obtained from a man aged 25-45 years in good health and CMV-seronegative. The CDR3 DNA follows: TGTGCCAGCAGCGGCGATGAGCGGGGATATGCTGGGGCCAACGTCCTGACTTTC. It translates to CASSGDERGYAGANVLTF. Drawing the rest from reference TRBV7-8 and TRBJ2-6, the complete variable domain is GAGVSQSPRYKVAKRGQDVALRCDPISGHVSLFWYQQALGQGPEFLTYFQNEAQLDKSGLPSDRFFAERPEGSVSTLKIQRTQQEDSAVYLCASSGDERGYAGANVLTFGAGSRLTVL.